Presented here are 23 T cell receptor beta chains from one specimen sequenced in a study of T cell responses to AZD1222 COVID-19 vaccine (dated by TCRdb to the early 2020s). Receptor libraries were prepared by the immunoSEQ multiplex PCR assay. TCRdb stores this immuneACCESS table with in-frame sequences only. Part of the clones is absent; in the studies checked, under half of the shortfall reflects unresolved V genes, and no reason is known for the rest. The sample table shows some 130,000 clones, and 70% to 90% are seen once. The ten top clones hold 1.9% of the sample. This specimen's time point label, interpreted: baseline before first vaccination. Sequenced here: peripheral blood, sampled on day 0 of AZD1222 vaccination. The receptors originated from an adult in good health.

This clone was recorded only once. The chain links TRBV27 to TRBJ1-2; 9 bases are a match to TRBD1. The CDR3 has 16 residues. CDR1 and CDR2 (germline): MNHEY, SMNVEV (reference sequence). After removal of 6 bases from V and 4 bases from J, the junction contained 12 bases not matched to a gene. The CDR3 loop reads CASSSPRQGGPYGYTF. The CDR3 nucleotides are TGTGCCAGCAGCTCCCCCAGACAGGGGGGTCCCTATGGCTACACCTTC.

The V gene is TRBV10-3, the J gene TRBJ2-7; 7 bases map to TRBD1. CDR3 length: 13 residues. J lost 5 bases, V lost 9 bases, and 10 bases had no gene match. Germline values: CDR1 ENHRY, CDR2 SYGVKD. Here the CDR3 reads CAIGTGVDNEQYF. The CDR3 nucleotides are TGTGCCATAGGAACAGGGGTTGACAACGAGCAGTACTTC.

The chain carries TRBV7-2 and TRBJ1-3; no clear D. The CDR3 spans 14 residues. The germline V and J ends were trimmed by 1 base and 2 bases, with 6 bases remaining between them. Germline-derived CDR1 and CDR2 are SGHTA and FQGNSA. The chain's CDR3 is CASSLVAAGNTIYF. The CDR3, as DNA: TGTGCCAGCAGCTTAGTGGCAGCTGGAAACACCATATATTTT. Together with reference TRBV7-2 and TRBJ1-3, the CDR3 gives the full variable domain: GAGVSQSPSNKVTEKGKDVELRCDPISGHTALYWYRQSLGQGLEFLIYFQGNSAPDKSGLPSDRFSAERTGGSVSTLTIQRTQQEDSAVYLCASSLVAAGNTIYFGEGSWLTVV.

This sequence joins TRBV12-3 or TRBV12-4 and TRBJ2-1; D gene unclear. The V gene lost 6 bases and the J gene lost 7 bases, with 10 bases spanning the gap. This CDR3 is built from 12 residues. Here the CDR3 reads CASSQGWNEQFF. The CDR3 DNA sequence: TGTGCCAGCAGCCAAGGATGGAATGAGCAGTTCTTC.

DNA of the CDR3: TGTGCCAGTGAACAGGGGAAGGATGGAAACACCATATATTTT. Amino acids: CASEQGKDGNTIYF. The rearrangement uses TRBV6-5 and TRBJ1-3, with TRBD1 matching over 7 bases. V lost 9 bases to trimming and J lost 3 bases; unmatched junction nucleotides: 8. Germline CDR1 reads MNHEY; CDR2 reads SVGAGI. This CDR3 comprises 14 residues.

The chain has TRBV28 and TRBJ1-1; unclear D gene. The V end was cut by 11 bases, the J end by 1 base, with 11 bases between. CDR3 length equals 12 residues. Germline lookup yields CDR1 MDHEN and CDR2 SYDVKM. The CDR3 region is CACSRENTEAFF. CDR3 DNA sequence: TGTGCCTGCTCGCGGGAGAACACTGAAGCTTTCTTT.

The genes are TRBV7-9 and TRBJ1-2; 7 bases line up with TRBD1. The V gene end was trimmed by 5 bases and the J gene end by 7 bases; junction bases not matched to a gene: 16. There are 16 residues in the CDR3. The germline gives CDR1 SEHNR, CDR2 FQNEAQ (reference sequence). The CDR3, as DNA: TGTGCCAGCAGCCCACACGGACAGGCGTTTGGGTTTGGCTACACCTTC. Its translation is CASSPHGQAFGFGYTF.

CDR3 amino acids: CASSLVVPSGTYYGYTF. CDR3 DNA sequence: TGTGCCAGCAGCTTAGTTGTGCCCTCCGGGACATACTATGGCTACACCTTC. The rearrangement joins TRBV7-8 to TRBJ1-2, with a tentative D call TRBD1 (6 bases). The V gene lost 1 base and the J gene lost 3 bases, with 18 bases spanning the gap. CDR1 and CDR2 from the germline V gene are SGHVS and FQNEAQ. The CDR3 is 17 residues long.

This clone was picked up one time. The chain has TRBV18 and TRBJ2-2, with 9 bases that match TRBD2. With V trimmed by 4 bases and J by 0 bases, 6 bases remained unmatched. The CDR3 loop spans 17 amino acids. Per germline, CDR1 KGHSH and CDR2 LQKENI. This CDR3 is CASSRASGAANTGELFF. In DNA form, the CDR3 reads TGTGCCAGCTCACGGGCTAGCGGGGCTGCGAACACCGGGGAGCTGTTTTTT.

The chain carries TRBV5-1 and TRBJ2-3; D is perhaps TRBD1 (5 bases). Germline assignment: CDR1 SGHRS and CDR2 YFSETQ. Trimming removed 0 bases at V and 2 bases at J, with 7 bases between. The CDR3 runs 14 residues. In nucleotides, the CDR3 is TGCGCCAGCAGCTTGGAGGGGCACACAGATACGCAGTATTTT. It yields the protein CASSLEGHTDTQYF.

The V gene is TRBV5-1, the J gene TRBJ2-5; D unresolved. Germline CDR1 reads SGHRS; CDR2 reads YFSETQ. The germline V and J ends were trimmed by 0 bases and 2 bases, with 8 bases remaining between them. This CDR3 contains 14 residues. CDR3 bases: TGCGCCAGCAGCTTGGAGGCCCCTCAAGAGACCCAGTACTTC. It yields the protein CASSLEAPQETQYF.

In DNA, the CDR3 is TGTGCCAGCAGCCCCTCGGGGGCCTACGAGCAGTACTTC. Translation: CASSPSGAYEQYF. This chain links TRBV13 with TRBJ2-7; D might be TRBD2 (6 bases). Germline V lookup: CDR1 PRHDT, CDR2 FYEKMQ (reference sequence). V was clipped by 5 bases and J by 2 bases, with 10 bases between them. The CDR3 has 13 amino acids.

This sequence joins TRBV20-1 and TRBJ2-2; D might be TRBD1 (6 bases). Trimming took off 3 bases at V and 4 bases at J, with 18 bases between the two ends. The CDR3 has 16 residues. Looked up from germline, CDR1 is DFQATT and CDR2 is SNEGSKA (reference sequence). The CDR3 DNA reads TGCAGTGCTAGTGGGGTTACCGGGACACCCACCGGGGAGCTGTTTTTT. This sequence encodes CSASGVTGTPTGELFF.

Comment on this clone: It is unclear where the CDR3 begins or ends on the DNA, so no DNA is shown, and the CDR3 is as TCRdb lists it. This CDR3 reads CASILDRIEAFF. This chain uses TRBV10-1 with TRBJ1-1; TRBD1, as called in the table, went unchecked against the DNA. Per the germline V gene, CDR1 is WNHNN and CDR2 is SYGVQD (reference sequence). With termini counted, the CDR3 has 12 amino acids.

This clone appeared once. The chain employs TRBV10-3 and TRBJ1-1, with D possibly TRBD1 on 5 matching bases. The CDR3 loop spans 15 amino acids. Germline lookup yields CDR1 ENHRY and CDR2 SYGVKD. V lost 10 bases and J lost 2, with 20 bases in between. The CDR3 sequence is CASGALQGHNTEAFF. The DNA of the CDR3 is TGTGCCAGCGGGGCCCTCCAAGGACACAACACTGAAGCTTTCTTT.

The chain is built from TRBV6-1 and TRBJ1-2, with D possibly being TRBD1 (6 bases). CDR3 length: 16 amino acids. V lost 1 base and J 2 bases, leaving 14 bases between the germline ends. Germline loops: CDR1 MNHNS, CDR2 SASEGT. CDR3 nucleotides: TGTGCCAGCAGTGAAGGCCCGACGGGGACAAACTATGGCTACACCTTC. It translates to CASSEGPTGTNYGYTF.

The V call is TRBV4-3, the J call TRBJ1-1; D unresolved. The CDR3 has 15 residues. V was shortened by 0 bases and J by 6 bases, with 14 bases between the two germline ends. Germline V gene data show CDR1 as LGHNA and CDR2 as YSLEER. Here the CDR3 DNA reads TGCGCCAGCAGCCAAGATAGGTGGGCGACGTCTGAAGCTTTCTTT. Protein product: CASSQDRWATSEAFF.

This sequence joins TRBV25-1 and TRBJ1-2, with TRBD1 matching 8 bases. The germline CDR1 and CDR2 sequences are MGHDK and SYGVNS. V dropped 5 bases and J dropped 4; count of bases not matched to a gene: 6. The CDR3 has 14 residues. CDR3 protein: CASSIGTGGYGYTF. The CDR3 DNA follows: TGTGCCAGCAGTATAGGGACAGGTGGCTATGGCTACACCTTC.

The chain links TRBV6-1 to TRBJ1-2; D not certain. V dropped 2 bases and J dropped 0 bases, with 7 bases sitting between them. CDR1 is MNHNS and CDR2 is SASEGT in the germline V gene. CDR3 length: 14 residues. Here the CDR3 DNA reads TGTGCCAGCAGTGAAAACAAAGCTAACTATGGCTACACCTTC. Translation: CASSENKANYGYTF.

This clone was observed once. This chain uses TRBV6-5 with TRBJ2-7; no clear D gene. The CDR3 consists of 15 residues. Germline-derived CDR1 and CDR2 are MNHEY and SVGAGI. Trimming stripped 0 bases from V and 3 bases from J, with 12 bases between. CDR3 loop: CASSYSGQMGYEQYF. The DNA of the CDR3 is TGTGCCAGCAGTTACTCCGGGCAGATGGGCTACGAGCAGTACTTC.

The CDR3 sequence: CASSPSGDYGYTF. The CDR3 coding sequence is TGTGCCAGCAGCCCCTCCGGGGACTATGGCTACACCTTC. This chain joins TRBV4-2 and TRBJ1-2; D remains unclear. The CDR3 length is 13 residues. Germline CDR1 and CDR2: LGHNA and YNFKEQ. Between the trimmed V and J ends, which lost 4 bases and 3 bases, there was a span of 9 bases.

This sequence joins TRBV6-5 and TRBJ2-3; tentatively, D is TRBD2 (5 bases). The V and J ends lost 7 bases and 2 bases respectively, with 13 bases between them. CDR3 length: 14 amino acids. Germline V gene sequence: CDR1 MNHEY, CDR2 SVGAGI. The CDR3 DNA sequence: TGTGCCAGCAAACGAGGGCAGCTCACAGATACGCAGTATTTT. This codes for CASKRGQLTDTQYF.

V gene TRBV24-1 combines with J gene TRBJ1-5, with 8 bases matching TRBD1. J was trimmed by 9 bases and V by 9 bases; bases with no gene match: 9. The CDR3 has 13 residues. The germline gives CDR1 KGHDR, CDR2 SFDVKD. The CDR3 DNA follows: TGTGCCACCCAGACAGGGGCCTCAGGGCCCCAGCATTTT. It specifies CATQTGASGPQHF.